This T cell receptor beta chain was retrieved from a study of T-cell reconstitution after alpha-beta-depleted transplantation in children. This clonotype was detected ten times or more. The authors prepared the TCRbeta library with unique molecular identifiers. TCRdb fed the PCR reads into MiXCR, producing one record per CDR3 protein. The table includes about 230,000 distinct CDR3 sequences, 12% detected once. This CDR3 contains 15 residues. Trimming shortened V by 0 bases and J by 5 bases, and 12 bases separated the two germline ends. Germline V CDR1 and CDR2: SGHRS, YFSETQ. This TCR derives from a human donor who donated a stem cell graft to a child with acute lymphoblastic leukemia. The chain combines TRBV5-1 with TRBJ2-1; D gene ambiguous. The source was PBMCs from the stem cell graft donor, collected from the stem cell graft. Here the CDR3 reads CASSLVVGTDNEQFF. CDR3 bases: TGCGCCAGCAGCTTGGTGGTGGGAACCGACAATGAGCAGTTCTTC.